This T cell receptor beta chain originates from a study of T cell responses to AZD1222 COVID-19 vaccine. Using immunoSEQ multiplex PCR, the repertoire was profiled, and TCRdb retains in-frame clones only, with some absent. The sample lists approximately 150,000 clones; roughly 93% were seen once. V dropped 6 bases and J dropped 5 bases, with 9 bases sitting between them. The CDR3 covers 12 residues. Germline CDR1 is SGHAT and CDR2 is FQDESV (reference sequence). Study findings and constraints: The donors showed a predominance of white British ancestry and of females, with possible underestimation of clonal diversity. Seropositive AZD1222 recipients at baseline numbered only five or six. Within unmutated variant regions lay the reported targets of nearly half of spike-specific TCRs. Spike regions recognized by vaccine-associated CD4 TCRs spanned the protein, led by 160-218 and 743-854.

Concerning this clone itself: The antigen is not known.

This specimen consisted of peripheral blood, obtained 28 days after the second AZD1222 dose. This chain uses TRBV11-1 with TRBJ2-3; D remains ambiguous. This clonotype was obtained from an adult who received the AZD1222 COVID-19 vaccine. In DNA, the CDR3 is TGTGCCAGCAGGCCCGACGGAGATACGCAGTATTTT. Its translation is CASRPDGDTQYF.